These 29 T cell receptor beta chains share one sample of origin, sequenced in a study of radiotherapy plus CTLA-4 blockade in lung cancer. Method: immunoSEQ multiplex PCR; TCRdb's copy keeps in-frame clones and lacks some. The repertoire holds around 63,000 clones, 76% seen once, with more than 15% in the top ten. The starting material was peripheral blood, obtained from a patient treated with radiotherapy plus ipilimumab. The origin of the receptors is a human donor with non-small cell lung cancer whose response to radiotherapy plus ipilimumab could not be evaluated. Some clones in this sample may be carry-over from other donors' samples.

V usage is TRBV28 and J usage is TRBJ1-2; D possibly corresponds to TRBD1 (6 bases). The germline V gene encodes CDR1 MDHEN and CDR2 SYDVKM. V shed 7 bases and J shed 6 bases, with 18 bases lying between them. CDR3 length: 14 residues. The CDR3 reads CASTPDRLRDGYTF. The CDR3 nucleotides read TGTGCCAGCACCCCCGACAGGCTTAGGGATGGCTACACCTTC.

The CDR3 DNA follows: TGTGCCAGCAGTTACCAACGGGGGGTGGATACGCAGTATTTT. The encoded protein is CASSYQRGVDTQYF. The chain has TRBV6-5 and TRBJ2-3; 7 positions match TRBD2. The V gene end was trimmed by 2 bases and the J gene end by 6 bases; junction bases not matched to a gene: 5. Per germline, CDR1 MNHEY and CDR2 SVGAGI. The CDR3 runs 14 residues.

Of note for this clone: Different DNA sequences within this sample yield the same CDR3. The chain uses TRBV5-1 and TRBJ2-3; TRBD2 matches at 12 bases. The CDR3 has 16 amino acids. The trim removed 5 bases at V and 2 bases at J, leaving 6 bases unmatched. Germline CDR1 is SGHRS and CDR2 is YFSETQ. CDR3 DNA sequence: TGCGCCAGCAGGGCCGGGACTAGCGGGTCCACAGATACGCAGTATTTT. It specifies CASRAGTSGSTDTQYF.

The V gene is TRBV9, the J gene TRBJ1-4; 8 bases align to TRBD1. This CDR3 is built from 15 residues. CDR1 is SGDLS, CDR2 YYNGEE, per germline. J gave up 7 bases and V 3 bases, and 8 bases lay outside the gene matches. CDR3 sequence reads: CASSAPSGGSEKLFF. As DNA, the CDR3 is TGTGCCAGCAGCGCTCCCTCAGGGGGCAGTGAAAAACTGTTTTTT.

V usage is TRBV2 and J usage is TRBJ2-1, with TRBD2 identical over 8 bases. Trimming at V came to 1 base and at J to 9 bases, leaving 11 bases not matched to a gene. Germline-derived CDR1 and CDR2 are SNHLY and FYNNEI. The CDR3 consists of 16 residues. CDR3: CASSEVGAGVYSEQFF. The CDR3 DNA reads as TGTGCCAGCAGTGAAGTAGGAGCGGGGGTGTATAGTGAGCAGTTCTTC.

This chain uses TRBV4-3 with TRBJ1-2; no reliable D call. This CDR3 comprises 14 residues. CDR1 and CDR2 (germline): LGHNA, YSLEER. The V and J ends lost 0 bases and 8 bases respectively, with 13 bases between them. CDR3 DNA sequence: TGCGCCAGCAGCCAAGATTCGGGAGGAAAAGGCTACACCTTC. Translation gives CASSQDSGGKGYTF.

The chain links TRBV5-1 to TRBJ1-6; 9 nucleotides line up with TRBD1. V shed 4 bases and J 5 bases; nucleotides not matched to a gene: 1. The CDR3 covers 14 residues. Germline V CDR1 and CDR2: SGHRS, YFSETQ. The CDR3, as DNA: TGCGCCAGCAGCAGGACAGGGGATAATTCACCCCTCCACTTT. Translated, it gives CASSRTGDNSPLHF.

The table lists this clone with a count of one. The V gene is TRBV7-2, the J gene TRBJ2-1; TRBD2 matches 9 bases. This CDR3 is 16 amino acids long. The germline CDR1 and CDR2 sequences are SGHTA and FQGNSA. J gave up 7 bases and V 3 bases, and 10 bases lay outside the gene matches. The DNA of the CDR3 is TGTGCCAGCAGCTTCGGTAGTAGCGGGGGCTTGAATGAGCAGTTCTTC. This codes for CASSFGSSGGLNEQFF.

This rearrangement joins TRBV2 to TRBJ1-2; no definite D call. The ends were cut back, 2 bases at V and 8 bases at J, with 15 bases in the middle. The germline CDR1 and CDR2 sequences are SNHLY and FYNNEI. The CDR3 runs 14 residues. CDR3 region: CASSETQFREGYTF. The DNA for the CDR3 is TGTGCCAGCAGTGAAACACAGTTTCGGGAGGGCTACACCTTC.

In this sample, this clone turned up a few times. DNA for the CDR3: TGTGCCAGCAGCTTGGAGAGGGACAGTAGCAATCAGCCCCAGCATTTT. Translation: CASSLERDSSNQPQHF. The J gene is TRBJ1-5, the V gene TRBV5-6, with 7 bases aligning to TRBD1. Germline lookup yields CDR1 SGHDT and CDR2 YYEEEE. V was pared by 0 bases and J by 0 bases, with 3 bases of the junction left unmatched. The CDR3 contains 16 residues.

This chain links TRBV7-2 with TRBJ2-1, with D possibly TRBD2 on 6 matching bases. The CDR3 totals 16 residues. CDR1 is SGHTA and CDR2 is FQGNSA in the germline V gene. Trimming stripped 5 bases from V and 5 bases from J, with 19 bases between. The CDR3 DNA is TGTGCCAGCAGCGCACAGCTGGGCGGGACCGACAATGAGCAGTTCTTC. It specifies CASSAQLGGTDNEQFF.

The chain employs TRBV7-2 and TRBJ2-5; TRBD2 aligns across 11 bases. Germline CDR1 reads SGHTA; CDR2 reads FQGNSA. With 1 base clipped from V and 2 bases from J, the junction kept 3 bases outside the gene matches. The CDR3 loop spans 16 amino acids. As DNA, the CDR3 is TGTGCCAGCAGCTTAGTAGCTAGCGGGGGGCAAGAGACCCAGTACTTC. Translated, it gives CASSLVASGGQETQYF.

This sequence joins TRBV5-6 and TRBJ1-5, with TRBD1 matching 10 bases. Trimming took 3 bases from V and 3 from J; bases not matched to a gene: 3. From germline, CDR1 is SGHDT and CDR2 YYEEEE. The CDR3 contains 15 residues. The CDR3 region has the DNA TGTGCCAGCAGCTCCGACAGGGGGCTCAATCAGCCCCAGCATTTT. As protein: CASSSDRGLNQPQHF.

The rearrangement uses TRBV27 and TRBJ2-7; TRBD1 might be the D (5 bases). Germline V lookup: CDR1 MNHEY, CDR2 SMNVEV (reference sequence). The CDR3 runs 13 residues. The germline V and J ends were trimmed by 3 bases and 5 bases, with 11 bases remaining between them. The CDR3: CASSFLGDNEQYF. The CDR3, as DNA: TGTGCCAGCAGTTTTCTAGGGGATAACGAGCAGTACTTC.

This clone occurred a few times. The CDR3 DNA sequence: TGTGCCAGCAGCGTAGGGGACAGATTGGGGACCCAGTACTTC. The encoded protein is CASSVGDRLGTQYF. This chain connects TRBV9 to TRBJ2-5; 7 nucleotides align to TRBD1. The CDR3 contains 14 residues. The trim removed 0 bases at V and 7 bases at J, leaving 6 bases unmatched. CDR1 SGDLS and CDR2 YYNGEE come from the germline V gene.

V is TRBV7-2 and J is TRBJ2-3; TRBD2 matches at 9 bases. From germline, CDR1 is SGHTA and CDR2 FQGNSA. V dropped 5 bases and J dropped 11; count of bases not matched to a gene: 23. CDR3 size: 18 residues. CDR3 bases: TGTGCCAGCAGCCCCAGGCGAGGGAGCGGGGGGACGGGGGCCTTGCAGTATTTT. Translating it yields CASSPRRGSGGTGALQYF. The whole variable domain, remainder taken from reference TRBV7-2 and TRBJ2-3, is GAGVSQSPSNKVTEKGKDVELRCDPISGHTALYWYRQSLGQGLEFLIYFQGNSAPDKSGLPSDRFSAERTGGSVSTLTIQRTQQEDSAVYLCASSPRRGSGGTGALQYFGPGTRLTVL.

The CDR3 DNA is TGTGCCAGCAGCTCCCTCTTCACAGGGGGCGCGGATACGCAGTATTTT. It is translated as CASSSLFTGGADTQYF. The chain combines TRBV7-2 with TRBJ2-3; TRBD1 aligns across 9 bases. Germline V gives CDR1 SGHTA, CDR2 FQGNSA. With V trimmed by 4 bases and J by 6 bases, 11 bases remained unmatched. This CDR3 spans 16 amino acids.

V is TRBV28 and J is TRBJ1-2; 7 nucleotides agree with TRBD1. This CDR3 contains 14 residues. Trimming at V came to 5 bases and at J to 4 bases, leaving 7 bases not matched to a gene. Germline CDR1 MDHEN, CDR2 SYDVKM. The CDR3 spells CASSPGGSGYGYTF. DNA for the CDR3: TGTGCCAGCAGTCCAGGGGGGAGCGGCTATGGCTACACCTTC.

CDR3 coding DNA: TGTGCCAGAAGCTTGGGACAGGGGGCGCATTGGGGCAATCAGCCCCAGCATTTT. It translates to CARSLGQGAHWGNQPQHF. This chain joins TRBV5-3 and TRBJ1-5; TRBD1 agrees at 10 bases. TRBV5-3 is flagged as an ORF with uncertain function. The CDR3 runs 18 residues. V gave up 0 bases and J gave up 2 bases; unmatched junction bases: 8.

This chain joins TRBV19 and TRBJ2-1; 8 positions agree with TRBD2. The CDR3 totals 15 residues. Germline-derived CDR1 and CDR2 are LNHDA and SQIVND (reference sequence). Germline trimming cut 6 bases from V and 4 bases from J; bases unmatched to any gene: 8. Here the CDR3 DNA reads TGTGCCAGTAGAAACGGGGGGGCCGGGTACAATGAGCAGTTCTTC. It specifies CASRNGGAGYNEQFF. Using reference TRBV19 and TRBJ2-1 for the parts outside the CDR3, the full variable domain is DGGITQSPKYLFRKEGQNVTLSCEQNLNHDAMYWYRQDPGQGLRLIYYSQIVNDFQKGDIAEGYSVSREKKESFPLTVTSAQKNPTAFYLCASRNGGAGYNEQFFGPGTRLTVL.

This clone was picked up one time. The chain couples TRBV19 to TRBJ1-1; unclear D gene. Per germline, CDR1 LNHDA and CDR2 SQIVND (reference sequence). V was clipped by 5 bases and J by 9 bases, with 22 bases between them. The CDR3 consists of 15 residues. This chain's CDR3 is CASSEGHKPFGKAFF. The CDR3 DNA reads TGTGCCAGTAGTGAGGGTCATAAACCCTTTGGAAAAGCTTTCTTT.

The chain joins TRBV15 to TRBJ1-2, with unresolved D. V dropped 3 bases and J dropped 4 bases, with 18 bases sitting between them. Looked up from germline, CDR1 is LNHNV and CDR2 is YYDKDF (reference sequence). CDR3 size: 16 residues. Here the CDR3 reads CATSRFAAGEGYGYTF. CDR3 coding DNA: TGTGCCACCAGCAGGTTCGCGGCGGGTGAGGGCTATGGCTACACCTTC.

This chain links TRBV28 with TRBJ1-2, with unresolved D. The CDR3 extends over 12 amino acids. The germline gives CDR1 MDHEN, CDR2 SYDVKM. V was pared by 6 bases and J by 7 bases, with 12 bases between. CDR3 sequence reads: CASRQGLSGYTF. CDR3 nucleotides: TGTGCCAGCAGACAAGGACTAAGTGGCTACACCTTC.

V is TRBV19 and J is TRBJ1-1; D is perhaps TRBD1 (5 bases). The CDR3 totals 15 residues. Between the trimmed V and J ends, which lost 2 bases and 7 bases, there was a span of 17 bases. Germline V gene lookup returns CDR1 LNHDA and CDR2 SQIVND (reference sequence). The CDR3 reads CASSILGGMIGEAFF. In nucleotides, the CDR3 is TGTGCCAGTAGTATACTGGGGGGGATGATCGGTGAAGCTTTCTTT.

This chain joins TRBV7-2 and TRBJ1-1; D gene ambiguous. CDR3 length equals 15 residues. From germline, CDR1 is SGHTA and CDR2 FQGNSA. The ends were cut back, 1 base at V and 0 bases at J, with 9 bases in the middle. CDR3 DNA: TGTGCCAGCAGCTTAGTGGGCGTTTTGAACACTGAAGCTTTCTTT. It specifies CASSLVGVLNTEAFF.

The gene calls are TRBV1 and TRBJ2-3; the table's D call TRBD2 went unverified against the DNA. TRBV1 represents a pseudogene. The CDR3 runs to 18 residues. In DNA form, the CDR3 reads TGCACCAGCAGCCAAGATTCGACTAGCGGGGGGAGCACAGATACGCAGTATTTT. Residues: CTSSQDSTSGGSTDTQYF.

The CDR3 loop is CASSSQGNTEAFF. In DNA form, the CDR3 reads TGCGCCAGCAGCTCACAGGGCAACACTGAAGCTTTCTTT. V usage is TRBV5-1 and J usage is TRBJ1-1; a possible D gene is TRBD1 (6 bases). Germline V gene sequence: CDR1 SGHRS, CDR2 YFSETQ. The CDR3 extends over 13 amino acids. V was clipped by 3 bases and J by 2 bases, with 8 bases between them.

The chain links TRBV7-6 to TRBJ2-5; D might be TRBD1 (5 bases). The CDR3 loop spans 15 amino acids. CDR1 and CDR2 from the germline V gene are SGHVS and FNYEAQ. V lost 3 bases and J 2 bases, leaving 13 bases between the germline ends. The CDR3 is CASSLGQAVQETQYF. CDR3 bases: TGTGCCAGCAGCTTGGGGCAGGCTGTTCAAGAGACCCAGTACTTC.

This chain uses TRBV7-8 with TRBJ1-3; D unresolved. Trimming stripped 1 base from V and 1 base from J, with 5 bases between. The CDR3 contains 14 residues. Germline CDR1 and CDR2: SGHVS and FQNEAQ. The CDR3 sequence is CASSLGESGNTIYF. Here the CDR3 DNA reads TGTGCCAGCAGCTTAGGGGAGTCTGGAAACACCATATATTTT.